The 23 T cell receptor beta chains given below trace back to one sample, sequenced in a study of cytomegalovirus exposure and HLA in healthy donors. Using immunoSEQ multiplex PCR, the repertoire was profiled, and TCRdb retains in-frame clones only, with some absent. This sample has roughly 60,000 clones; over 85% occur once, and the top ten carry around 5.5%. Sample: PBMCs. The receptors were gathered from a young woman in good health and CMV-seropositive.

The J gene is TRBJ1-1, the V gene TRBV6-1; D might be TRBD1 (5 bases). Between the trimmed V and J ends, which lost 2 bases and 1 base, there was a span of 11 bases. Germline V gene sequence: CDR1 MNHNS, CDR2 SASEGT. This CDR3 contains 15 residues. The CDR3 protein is CASSEPAGGNTEAFF. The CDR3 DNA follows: TGTGCCAGCAGTGAACCAGCGGGGGGGAACACTGAAGCTTTCTTT.

CDR3 in DNA: TGTGCCAGCAGGAGGACTAGCAATACGCAGTATTTT. Its translation is CASRRTSNTQYF. The J gene is TRBJ2-3, the V gene TRBV2; 8 bases fit TRBD2. V lost 6 bases and J lost 7; bases outside the gene matches: 3. The CDR3 length is 12 residues. Germline assignment: CDR1 SNHLY and CDR2 FYNNEI.

The CDR3 region is CASSPPSFFAGNTIYF. The CDR3 DNA sequence: TGTGCCAGCTCACCACCATCTTTCTTCGCTGGAAACACCATATATTTT. The chain couples TRBV18 to TRBJ1-3; the D is unclear. The CDR3 is 16 amino acids. The ends were cut back, 0 bases at V and 2 bases at J, with 11 bases in the middle. CDR1 is KGHSH and CDR2 is LQKENI in the germline V gene.

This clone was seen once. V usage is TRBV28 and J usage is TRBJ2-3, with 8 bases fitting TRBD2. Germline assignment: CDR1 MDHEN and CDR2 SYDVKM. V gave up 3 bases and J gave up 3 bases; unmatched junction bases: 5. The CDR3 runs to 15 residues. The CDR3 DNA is TGTGCCAGCAGTTTCCGGGGGGGCCAGACAGATACGCAGTATTTT. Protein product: CASSFRGGQTDTQYF. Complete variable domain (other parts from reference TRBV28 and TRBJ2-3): DVKVTQSSRYLVKRTGEKVFLECVQDMDHENMFWYRQDPGLGLRLIYFSYDVKMKEKGDIPEGYSVSREKKERFSLILESASTNQTSMYLCASSFRGGQTDTQYFGPGTRLTVL.

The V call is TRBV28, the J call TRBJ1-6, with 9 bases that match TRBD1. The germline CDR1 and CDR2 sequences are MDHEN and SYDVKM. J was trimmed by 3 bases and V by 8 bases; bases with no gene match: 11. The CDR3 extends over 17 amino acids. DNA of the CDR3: TGTGCCAGCTCCGCGGGACAGGGAAGCTTCTATAATTCACCCCTCCACTTT. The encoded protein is CASSAGQGSFYNSPLHF. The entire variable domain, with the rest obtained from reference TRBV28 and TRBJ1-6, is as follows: DVKVTQSSRYLVKRTGEKVFLECVQDMDHENMFWYRQDPGLGLRLIYFSYDVKMKEKGDIPEGYSVSREKKERFSLILESASTNQTSMYLCASSAGQGSFYNSPLHFGNGTRLTVT.

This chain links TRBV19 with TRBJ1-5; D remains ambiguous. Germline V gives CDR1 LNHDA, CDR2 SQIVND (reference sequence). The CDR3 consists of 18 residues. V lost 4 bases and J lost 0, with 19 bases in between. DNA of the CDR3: TGTGCCAGTAGTAATAGCCATGGTGAAAGTTATAGCAATCAGCCCCAGCATTTT. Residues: CASSNSHGESYSNQPQHF.

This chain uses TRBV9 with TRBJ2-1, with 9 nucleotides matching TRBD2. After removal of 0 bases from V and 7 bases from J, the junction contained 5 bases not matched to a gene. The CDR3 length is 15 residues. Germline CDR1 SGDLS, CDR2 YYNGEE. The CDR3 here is CASSVASGGLNEQFF. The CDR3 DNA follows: TGTGCCAGCAGCGTAGCCAGCGGGGGGTTAAATGAGCAGTTCTTC.

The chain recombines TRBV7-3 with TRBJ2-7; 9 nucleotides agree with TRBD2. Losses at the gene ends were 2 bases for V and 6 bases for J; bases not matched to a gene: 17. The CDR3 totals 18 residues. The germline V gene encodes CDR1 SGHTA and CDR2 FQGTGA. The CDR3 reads CASSLSIAGASGASEQYF. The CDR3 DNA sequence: TGTGCCAGCAGCTTATCAATAGCGGGAGCTTCGGGGGCCTCCGAGCAGTACTTC. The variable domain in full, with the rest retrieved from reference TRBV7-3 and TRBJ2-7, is GAGVSQTPSNKVTEKGKYVELRCDPISGHTALYWYRQSLGQGPEFLIYFQGTGAADDSGLPNDRFFAVRPEGSVSTLKIQRTERGDSAVYLCASSLSIAGASGASEQYFGPGTRLTVT.

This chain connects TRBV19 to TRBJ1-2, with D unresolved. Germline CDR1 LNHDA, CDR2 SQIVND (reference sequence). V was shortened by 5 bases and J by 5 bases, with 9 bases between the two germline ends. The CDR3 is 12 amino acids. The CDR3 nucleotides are TGTGCCAGTAGTCCCCAACGGTATGGCTACACCTTC. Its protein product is CASSPQRYGYTF. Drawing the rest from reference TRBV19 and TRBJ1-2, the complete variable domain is DGGITQSPKYLFRKEGQNVTLSCEQNLNHDAMYWYRQDPGQGLRLIYYSQIVNDFQKGDIAEGYSVSREKKESFPLTVTSAQKNPTAFYLCASSPQRYGYTFGSGTRLTVV.

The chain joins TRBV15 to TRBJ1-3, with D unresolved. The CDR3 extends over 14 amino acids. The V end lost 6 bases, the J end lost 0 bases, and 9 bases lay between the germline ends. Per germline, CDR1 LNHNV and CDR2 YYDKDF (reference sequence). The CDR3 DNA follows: TGTGCCACCAGACTAACGAGCTCTGGAAACACCATATATTTT. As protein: CATRLTSSGNTIYF.

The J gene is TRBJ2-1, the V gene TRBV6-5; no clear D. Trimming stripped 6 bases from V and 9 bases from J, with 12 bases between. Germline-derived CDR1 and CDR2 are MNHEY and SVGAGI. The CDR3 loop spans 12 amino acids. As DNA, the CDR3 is TGTGCCAGCAGGAATGTTTATAGTGAGCAGTTCTTC. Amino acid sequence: CASRNVYSEQFF.

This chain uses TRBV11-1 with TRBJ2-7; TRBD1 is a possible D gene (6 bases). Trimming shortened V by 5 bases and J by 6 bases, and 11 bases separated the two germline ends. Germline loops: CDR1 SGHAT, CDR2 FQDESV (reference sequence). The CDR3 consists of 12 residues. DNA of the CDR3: TGTGCCAGCAGCCAACAGGGCGGCGAGCAGTACTTC. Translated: CASSQQGGEQYF.

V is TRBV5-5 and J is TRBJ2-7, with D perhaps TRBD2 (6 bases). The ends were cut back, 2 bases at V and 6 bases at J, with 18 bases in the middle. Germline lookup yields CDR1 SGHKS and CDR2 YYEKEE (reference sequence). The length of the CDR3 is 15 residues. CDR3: CASSFYGTEIAEQYF. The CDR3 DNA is TGTGCCAGCAGCTTTTACGGGACTGAGATCGCCGAGCAGTACTTC.

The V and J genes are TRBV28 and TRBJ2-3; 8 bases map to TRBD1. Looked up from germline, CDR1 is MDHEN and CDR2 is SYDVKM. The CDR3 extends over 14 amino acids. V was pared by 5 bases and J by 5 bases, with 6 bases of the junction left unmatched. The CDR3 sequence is CASSTGQVVDTQYF. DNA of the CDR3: TGTGCCAGCAGTACGGGACAGGTTGTAGATACGCAGTATTTT.

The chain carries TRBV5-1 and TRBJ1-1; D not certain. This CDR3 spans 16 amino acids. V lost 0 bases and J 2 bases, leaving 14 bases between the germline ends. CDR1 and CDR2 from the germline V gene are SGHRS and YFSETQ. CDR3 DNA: TGCGCCAGCAGCTTGGCCTCGCACAGCTTCAACACTGAAGCTTTCTTT. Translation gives CASSLASHSFNTEAFF.

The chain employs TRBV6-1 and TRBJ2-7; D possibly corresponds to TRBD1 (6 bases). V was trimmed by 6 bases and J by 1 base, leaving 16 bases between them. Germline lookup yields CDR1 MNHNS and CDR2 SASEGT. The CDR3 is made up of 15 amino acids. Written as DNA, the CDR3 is TGTGCCAGCAGCCTGGCAGGGGATGGGTCCTACGAGCAGTACTTC. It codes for CASSLAGDGSYEQYF.

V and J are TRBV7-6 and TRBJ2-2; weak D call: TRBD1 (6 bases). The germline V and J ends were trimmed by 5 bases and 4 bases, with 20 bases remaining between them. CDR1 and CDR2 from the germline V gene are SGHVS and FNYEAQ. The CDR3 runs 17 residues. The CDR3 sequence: CASSGMGLDSGTGELFF. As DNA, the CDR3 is TGTGCCAGCAGCGGTATGGGTCTGGACAGTGGCACCGGGGAGCTGTTTTTT. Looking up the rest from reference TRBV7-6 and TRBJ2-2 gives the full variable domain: GAGVSQSPRYKVTKRGQDVALRCDPISGHVSLYWYRQALGQGPEFLTYFNYEAQQDKSGLPNDRFSAERPEGSISTLTIQRTEQRDSAMYRCASSGMGLDSGTGELFFGEGSRLTVL.

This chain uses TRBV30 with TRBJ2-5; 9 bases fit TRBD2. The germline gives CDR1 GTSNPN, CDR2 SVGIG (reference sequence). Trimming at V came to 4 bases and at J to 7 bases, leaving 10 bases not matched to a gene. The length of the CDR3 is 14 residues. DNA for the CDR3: TGTGCCTGGATCGTAGCGGGAGCCTGGGGGACCCAGTACTTC. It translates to CAWIVAGAWGTQYF.

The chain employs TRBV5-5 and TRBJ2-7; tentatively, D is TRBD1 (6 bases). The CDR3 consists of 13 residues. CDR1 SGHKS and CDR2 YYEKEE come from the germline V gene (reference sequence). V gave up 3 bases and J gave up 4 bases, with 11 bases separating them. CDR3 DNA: TGTGCCAGCAGCTCGACAGGTCCGTACGAGCAGTACTTC. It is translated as CASSSTGPYEQYF.

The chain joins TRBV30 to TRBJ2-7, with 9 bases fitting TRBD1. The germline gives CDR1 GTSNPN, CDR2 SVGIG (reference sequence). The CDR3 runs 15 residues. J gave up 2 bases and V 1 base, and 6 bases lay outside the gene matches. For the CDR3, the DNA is TGTGCCTGGAGTGCCGGGACAGGGAGTACCTACGAGCAGTACTTC. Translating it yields CAWSAGTGSTYEQYF.

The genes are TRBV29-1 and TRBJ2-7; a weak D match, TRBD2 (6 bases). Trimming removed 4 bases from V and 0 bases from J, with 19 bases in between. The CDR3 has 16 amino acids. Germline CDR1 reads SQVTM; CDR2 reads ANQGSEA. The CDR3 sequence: CSVAHKLALNSYEQYF. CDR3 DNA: TGCAGCGTTGCCCACAAGCTAGCGCTTAACTCCTACGAGCAGTACTTC.

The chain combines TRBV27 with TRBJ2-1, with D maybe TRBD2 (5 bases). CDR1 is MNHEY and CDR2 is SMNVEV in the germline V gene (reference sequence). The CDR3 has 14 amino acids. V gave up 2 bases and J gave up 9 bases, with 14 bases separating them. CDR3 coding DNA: TGTGCCAGCAGTTTAAAGACAAAAGGAGGTGAGCAGTTCTTC. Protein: CASSLKTKGGEQFF.

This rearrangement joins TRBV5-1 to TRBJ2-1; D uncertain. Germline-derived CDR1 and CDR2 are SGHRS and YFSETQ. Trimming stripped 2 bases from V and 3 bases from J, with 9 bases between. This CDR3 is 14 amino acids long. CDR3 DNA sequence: TGCGCCAGCAGCTTTCAGGAACACTACAATGAGCAGTTCTTC. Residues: CASSFQEHYNEQFF.